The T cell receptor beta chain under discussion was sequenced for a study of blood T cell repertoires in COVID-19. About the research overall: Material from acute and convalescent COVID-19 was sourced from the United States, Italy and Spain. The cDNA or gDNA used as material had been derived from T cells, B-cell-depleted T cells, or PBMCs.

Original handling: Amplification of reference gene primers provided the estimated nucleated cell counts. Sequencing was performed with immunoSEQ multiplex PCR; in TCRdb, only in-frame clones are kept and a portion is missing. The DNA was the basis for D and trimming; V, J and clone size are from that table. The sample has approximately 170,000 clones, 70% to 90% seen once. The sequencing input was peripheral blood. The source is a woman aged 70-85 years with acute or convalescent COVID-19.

DNA for the CDR3: TGTGCCAGCAGCTTAGGACAGGGGGTAGGCAATCAGCCCCAGCATTTT. Amino acid sequence: CASSLGQGVGNQPQHF. The chain uses TRBV7-9 and TRBJ1-5, with 9 nucleotides matching TRBD1. The germline V gene encodes CDR1 SEHNR and CDR2 FQNEAQ (reference sequence). The CDR3 is 16 amino acids. Trimming cost V 1 base and J 2 bases; bases outside gene matches: 3. Full variable domain (outside the CDR3, taken from reference TRBV7-9 and TRBJ1-5): DTGVSQNPRHKITKRGQNVTFRCDPISEHNRLYWYRQTLGQGPEFLTYFQNEAQLEKSRLLSDRFSAERPKGSFSTLEIQRTEQGDSAMYLCASSLGQGVGNQPQHFGDGTRLSIL.